Below, 16 T cell receptor beta chains from the same sample are listed, as sequenced in a study of cytomegalovirus exposure and HLA in healthy donors. Use of 60 Vbeta and 13 Jbeta primers characterized the PCR. Profiled with immunoSEQ multiplex PCR; TCRdb holds only in-frame clones, not every one. Of just under 250,000 clones in the sample, roughly 87% are singletons; the top ten hold over 5%. Sequencing was done on a sample of PBMCs. The receptors derive from a woman aged 40 to 50 in good health and CMV-seropositive.

The V call is TRBV7-9, the J call TRBJ1-6; 10 nucleotides line up with TRBD1. The V gene end was trimmed by 3 bases and the J gene end by 10 bases; junction bases not matched to a gene: 6. The germline V gene encodes CDR1 SEHNR and CDR2 FQNEAQ (reference sequence). There are 15 residues in the CDR3. The CDR3 spells CASSFTTGGFSPLHF. CDR3 coding DNA: TGTGCCAGCAGCTTCACGACAGGGGGCTTCTCACCCCTCCACTTT.

The chain combines TRBV4-3 with TRBJ2-3, with 9 bases fitting TRBD2. This CDR3 has 16 amino acids. J gave up 4 bases and V 4 bases, and 9 bases lay outside the gene matches. CDR1 LGHNA and CDR2 YSLEER come from the germline V gene. In DNA form, the CDR3 reads TGCGCCAGCAGCCCTCGTAGCGGGAGCGCATCAGATACGCAGTATTTT. This sequence encodes CASSPRSGSASDTQYF.

This sequence joins TRBV7-9 and TRBJ1-1; D call uncertain. Deletions cut 7 bases from V and 0 bases from J, with 15 bases between. Germline lookup yields CDR1 SEHNR and CDR2 FQNEAQ (reference sequence). The CDR3 length is 15 residues. The CDR3 region has the DNA TGTGCCAGCAAGGAGGGCCGCCTCATGAACACTGAAGCTTTCTTT. Its protein is CASKEGRLMNTEAFF.

This clone was found once. The CDR3 DNA reads TGTGCCACCCGACAGACCTACACCGGGGAGCTGTTTTTT. Protein sequence: CATRQTYTGELFF. The chain combines TRBV2 with TRBJ2-2, with D tentatively TRBD1 (5 bases). Germline lookup yields CDR1 SNHLY and CDR2 FYNNEI. Deletions cut 10 bases from V and 3 bases from J, with 12 bases between. CDR3 length: 13 amino acids.

This chain joins TRBV15 and TRBJ2-1; no clear D gene. Trimming took 4 bases from V and 0 from J, leaving 10 bases between them. The CDR3 spans 15 residues. The V gene's germline CDR1 is LNHNV and CDR2 YYDKDF (reference sequence). The CDR3 DNA follows: TGTGCCACCAGCAAGGTTTGGAGCTCCTACAATGAGCAGTTCTTC. This gives the protein CATSKVWSSYNEQFF.

V is TRBV27 and J is TRBJ2-1, with 7 nucleotides matching TRBD2. Germline trimming cut 4 bases from V and 9 bases from J; bases unmatched to any gene: 9. This CDR3 is 14 amino acids long. Germline CDR1 and CDR2: MNHEY and SMNVEV (reference sequence). The DNA of the CDR3 is TGTGCCAGCAGTTCCGGGACTAACATAGGTGAGCAGTTCTTC. Residues: CASSSGTNIGEQFF.

V is TRBV11-2 and J is TRBJ2-7; 11 bases line up with TRBD2. The CDR3 is 16 amino acids. The V and J ends lost 4 bases and 5 bases, in that order; junction bases with no gene match: 10. Germline CDR1 is SGHAT and CDR2 is FQNNGV. CDR3 bases: TGTGCCAGCAGCTCTGCGGGACTAGCGGTCCCCAACGAGCAGTACTTC. This encodes CASSSAGLAVPNEQYF.

The chain combines TRBV5-1 with TRBJ1-1; 7 bases match TRBD1. Per the germline V gene, CDR1 is SGHRS and CDR2 is YFSETQ. The CDR3 spans 13 residues. J lost 3 bases, V lost 4 bases, and 3 bases had no gene match. The CDR3 DNA sequence: TGCGCCAGCAGCCAAGACAGGGACACTGAAGCTTTCTTT. As protein: CASSQDRDTEAFF.

On this clone: A junction boundary mismatches the germline segment, possibly from a read error. The chain joins TRBV9 to TRBJ2-7, with TRBD1 matching 7 bases. Germline loops: CDR1 SGDLS, CDR2 YYNGEE. This CDR3 contains 15 residues. CDR3: CVSSVEGDRLYEQYF. CDR3 bases: TGTGTCAGCAGCGTAGAAGGGGACAGACTCTACGAGCAGTACTTC.

The V and J genes are TRBV19 and TRBJ2-7, with 7 bases matching TRBD1. Trimming took 6 bases from V and 4 from J; bases not matched to a gene: 9. The CDR3 contains 14 residues. CDR1 and CDR2 from the germline V gene are LNHDA and SQIVND (reference sequence). The CDR3 reads CASSPKGAGYEQYF. As DNA, the CDR3 is TGTGCCAGTAGCCCTAAGGGGGCAGGGTACGAGCAGTACTTC. Full variable domain (remainder filled in from reference TRBV19 and TRBJ2-7): DGGITQSPKYLFRKEGQNVTLSCEQNLNHDAMYWYRQDPGQGLRLIYYSQIVNDFQKGDIAEGYSVSREKKESFPLTVTSAQKNPTAFYLCASSPKGAGYEQYFGPGTRLTVT.

The chain uses TRBV7-9 and TRBJ2-2, with a possible D match to TRBD2 (5 bases). Deletions cut 5 bases from V and 2 bases from J, with 9 bases between. The CDR3 runs to 14 residues. Germline assignment: CDR1 SEHNR and CDR2 FQNEAQ (reference sequence). CDR3 region: CASSPGINTGELFF. DNA of the CDR3: TGTGCCAGCAGCCCGGGGATAAACACCGGGGAGCTGTTTTTT. The entire variable domain, with the rest obtained from reference TRBV7-9 and TRBJ2-2, is as follows: DTGVSQNPRHKITKRGQNVTFRCDPISEHNRLYWYRQTLGQGPEFLTYFQNEAQLEKSRLLSDRFSAERPKGSFSTLEIQRTEQGDSAMYLCASSPGINTGELFFGEGSRLTVL.

The CDR3, as DNA: TGTGCCTGGAGTGATTACCGGGTTCCCGAATTTTCTAGCAATCAGCCCCAGCATTTT. Residues: CAWSDYRVPEFSSNQPQHF. The genes are TRBV30 and TRBJ1-5; unclear D gene. V was pared by 1 base and J by 0 bases, with 22 bases between. The length of the CDR3 is 19 residues. Looked up from germline, CDR1 is GTSNPN and CDR2 is SVGIG (reference sequence).

The table lists this clone with a count of one. The rearrangement uses TRBV30 and TRBJ1-2; D gene uncertain. Trimming took off 2 bases at V and 6 bases at J, with 10 bases between the two ends. Germline V gene lookup returns CDR1 GTSNPN and CDR2 SVGIG (reference sequence). The CDR3 runs 12 residues. The CDR3 loop reads CAWSPSSDGYTF. In DNA, the CDR3 is TGTGCCTGGAGTCCGAGCTCCGATGGCTACACCTTC.

The chain recombines TRBV19 with TRBJ1-5; a weak D match, TRBD1 (6 bases). This CDR3 region has 14 residues. Between the trimmed V and J ends, which lost 2 bases and 4 bases, there was a span of 9 bases. CDR1 is LNHDA and CDR2 is SQIVND in the germline V gene (reference sequence). In DNA, the CDR3 is TGTGCCAGTAGTATAACAGGGAATAATCAGCCCCAGCATTTT. Residues: CASSITGNNQPQHF.

This clone was recorded only once. The chain joins TRBV5-5 to TRBJ1-2, with 10 positions matching TRBD1. Germline CDR1 SGHKS, CDR2 YYEKEE (reference sequence). The CDR3 contains 16 residues. Unmatched junction bases numbered 8, after V lost 5 bases and J lost 1 base. The CDR3 protein is CASSFPTGGINYGYTF. CDR3 bases: TGTGCCAGCAGTTTTCCGACAGGGGGCATTAACTATGGCTACACCTTC.

The J gene is TRBJ1-2, the V gene TRBV18; D might be TRBD1 (5 bases). The CDR3 is 16 amino acids. Trimming took off 1 base at V and 3 bases at J, with 15 bases between the two ends. From germline, CDR1 is KGHSH and CDR2 LQKENI. The DNA for the CDR3 is TGTGCCAGCTCACCACAAGGGGCCACTTCTCACTATGGCTACACCTTC. Its protein is CASSPQGATSHYGYTF.